The 27 T cell receptor beta chains in this list originate from one sample, sequenced in a study of regulatory T cells in long-lasting Graves disease. Time point given: newly diagnosed GD, antithyroid drugs for less than 3 months. The TCR library was made from RNA that had been extracted from PBMCs in TRIzol. Building of the TCR beta libraries involved iRepertoire HTBI primers and Arm-PCR of CDR3 regions. TCRdb reprocessed the multiplex PCR reads via MiXCR and lists one record per CDR3 protein. This table has around 460,000 distinct CDR3 sequences, 12% to 15% appearing once. The same sample was also used in a study of T cells in Graves' hyperthyroidism and ophthalmopathy.

The sample here was peripheral blood mononuclear cells (PBMCs), taken at new diagnosis, from a patient treated with antithyroid drugs. The receptors come from a woman in her forties or fifties with Graves disease.

This clonotype was observed many times. V gene TRBV7-6 combines with J gene TRBJ1-1, with 7 bases aligning to TRBD1. The ends lost 1 base at V and 6 bases at J; junction bases unmatched: 11. In germline, CDR1 is SGHVS, CDR2 FNYEAQ. CDR3 length equals 16 residues. The CDR3 nucleotides read TGTGCCAGCAGCTTAGGGTGGGCCAGGGGGAGCCCTGAAGCTTTCTTT. Amino acid sequence: CASSLGWARGSPEAFF.

This clonotype was seen repeatedly, ten times or more. The V and J genes are TRBV5-8 and TRBJ2-7, with 7 nucleotides matching TRBD1. Germline V gene data show CDR1 as SGHTS and CDR2 as YDEGEE. The CDR3 is made up of 15 amino acids. J lost 0 bases, V lost 2 bases, and 5 bases had no gene match. CDR3 in amino acids: CASSLGGLSSYEQYF. CDR3 nucleotides: TGTGCCAGCAGCTTAGGGGGCCTTAGCTCCTACGAGCAGTACTTC.

In this sample, this clonotype turned up a few times. As DNA, the CDR3 is TGTGCCAGCAGCTTACCGGGACACGCCGGGCGTGAGCAGTATTTT. Translated, it gives CASSLPGHAGREQYF. V gene TRBV7-9 combines with J gene TRBJ2-3; possible D gene TRBD1, 6 bases. Germline CDR1 reads SEHNR; CDR2 reads FQNEAQ (reference sequence). CDR3 length equals 15 residues. V was clipped by 2 bases and J by 11 bases, with 20 bases between them.

This clonotype was seen repeatedly, ten times or more. This chain connects TRBV6-1 to TRBJ2-7; weak D call: TRBD1 (6 bases). Trimming removed 6 bases from V and 2 bases from J, with 11 bases in between. The CDR3 contains 13 residues. Germline V gene lookup returns CDR1 MNHNS and CDR2 SASEGT. CDR3 DNA: TGTGCCAGCAGGCCCGGACAGCCCTACGAGCAGTACTTC. It specifies CASRPGQPYEQYF.

The rearrangement links TRBV11-2 to TRBJ1-2; a weak D match, TRBD1 (6 bases). CDR1 is SGHAT and CDR2 is FQNNGV in the germline V gene. Trimming cost V 1 base and J 13 bases, with 16 bases left between them. The CDR3 is made up of 13 amino acids. Here the CDR3 reads CASSLGTVHYGTF. CDR3 DNA: TGTGCCAGCAGCTTAGGGACAGTTCATTATGGCACCTTC.

This clonotype was counted between two and nine times. The chain joins TRBV12-3 or TRBV12-4 to TRBJ1-6; 8 bases fit TRBD1. After removal of 5 bases from V and 7 bases from J, the junction contained 4 bases not matched to a gene. The CDR3 is made up of 14 amino acids. The CDR3 loop reads CASSPTGGNSPLHF. DNA for the CDR3: TGTGCCAGCAGTCCTACAGGGGGGAATTCACCCCTCCACTTT.

This clonotype was seen many times. This chain links TRBV6-5 with TRBJ2-7, with 8 nucleotides matching TRBD2. CDR1 MNHEY and CDR2 SVGAGI come from the germline V gene. V lost 0 bases, J lost 7 bases, and 11 bases stayed unmatched. This CDR3 has 16 amino acids. The CDR3 spells CASSYSSTGGSTEQYF. The DNA of the CDR3 is TGTGCCAGCAGTTACTCGAGCACGGGAGGGTCTACGGAGCAGTACTTC.

Note on this clonotype: A clone one base away is much larger, so this may be a read error. The genes are TRBV27 and TRBJ1-5; TRBD1 matches at 12 bases. The germline V gene has CDR1 MNHEY and CDR2 SMNVEV (reference sequence). V was clipped by 4 bases and J by 2 bases; unmatched bases: 9. This CDR3 region has 18 residues. The CDR3 coding sequence is TGTGCCAGCAGTTCCCGGGACAGGGGGCGGTTGGGCAATCAGCCCCAGCATTTT. Translating gives CASSSRDRGRLGNQPQHF.

Turning to this clonotype: A much larger clone differs by one base, so this may be a read error. The chain links TRBV12-3 or TRBV12-4 to TRBJ2-1; D might be TRBD1 or TRBD2, each matching 6 bases. The CDR3 runs to 12 residues. DNA of the CDR3: TGTGCCACCTCTCGGGGGCGAAATGAGCGGTTCTTC. Translation: CATSRGRNERFF.

This clonotype was seen many times. This chain uses TRBV3-1 with TRBJ1-1; TRBD1 might be the D (6 bases). Germline V lookup: CDR1 LGHDT, CDR2 YNNKEL (reference sequence). V lost 7 bases and J lost 0, with 18 bases in between. The CDR3 runs 16 residues. In DNA form, the CDR3 reads TGTGCCAGCAACAGTCCGAAGACAGGCTTGAACACTGAAGCTTTCTTT. Amino acids: CASNSPKTGLNTEAFF.

Ten or more counts support this clonotype. The chain combines TRBV28 with TRBJ2-3; D possibly corresponds to TRBD1 (6 bases). The ends were cut back, 7 bases at V and 3 bases at J, with 17 bases in the middle. This CDR3 is 15 amino acids long. In germline, CDR1 is MDHEN, CDR2 SYDVKM. The CDR3 nucleotides are TGTGCCAGCATCACCCGGGTGGGGGCAACAGATACGCAGTATTTT. The encoded protein is CASITRVGATDTQYF.

V gene TRBV6-1 combines with J gene TRBJ2-7; D might be TRBD1 or TRBD2, each matching 5 bases. Germline assignment: CDR1 MNHNS and CDR2 SASEGT. Trimming took 6 bases from V and 3 from J, leaving 18 bases between them. This CDR3 is 15 amino acids long. The CDR3 spells CASSSPGRFYYEQYF. CDR3 DNA: TGTGCCAGCAGCTCACCGGGACGGTTTTACTACGAGCAGTACTTC.

This clonotype was observed many times. The chain is built from TRBV6-5 and TRBJ2-7; tentative D call: TRBD2 (6 bases). Germline V gene data show CDR1 as MNHEY and CDR2 as SVGAGI. The CDR3 extends over 14 amino acids. Deletions cut 2 bases from V and 3 bases from J, with 11 bases between. CDR3 DNA: TGTGCCAGCAGTTACGGGCGGGATAACTACGAGCAGTACTTC. Its protein product is CASSYGRDNYEQYF.

This clonotype was counted many times. The chain uses TRBV20-1 and TRBJ2-1, with 11 bases aligning to TRBD1. Germline CDR1 and CDR2: DFQATT and SNEGSKA (reference sequence). J gave up 5 bases and V 3 bases, and 3 bases lay outside the gene matches. The CDR3 runs 14 residues. CDR3 sequence: CSARGQGVNNEQFF. CDR3 nucleotides: TGCAGTGCTAGGGGACAGGGGGTTAACAATGAGCAGTTCTTC.

This sequence joins TRBV7-9 and TRBJ2-7; unclear D gene. The ends were cut back, 5 bases at V and 5 bases at J, with 13 bases in the middle. There are 13 residues in the CDR3. Germline lookup yields CDR1 SEHNR and CDR2 FQNEAQ (reference sequence). The CDR3 protein is CASSPSLGHEQYF. CDR3 sequence (DNA): TGTGCCAGCAGCCCGTCTTTGGGCCACGAGCAGTACTTC.

This clonotype was counted between two and nine times. J is TRBJ2-7 and V is TRBV29-1, with 12 bases matching TRBD1. After removal of 7 bases from V and 4 bases from J, the junction contained 5 bases not matched to a gene. The CDR3 has 13 residues. The V gene's germline CDR1 is SQVTM and CDR2 ANQGSEA. This CDR3 reads CSAGTGGIYEQYF. In DNA form, the CDR3 reads TGCAGCGCCGGGACAGGGGGCATATACGAGCAGTACTTC.

As for this clonotype: A much larger clone lies one base from this, so it may be a read error. V gene TRBV30 combines with J gene TRBJ2-7; D possibly corresponds to TRBD1 (5 bases). The CDR3 is made up of 12 amino acids. Per the germline V gene, CDR1 is GTSNPN and CDR2 is SVGIG (reference sequence). This chain's CDR3 is CTWKGDSYEQYF. The CDR3 bases are TGTACCTGGAAGGGTGACAGTTACGAGCAGTACTTC.

This clonotype was recorded many times. V usage is TRBV5-5 and J usage is TRBJ1-1, with 8 bases aligning to TRBD1. CDR3 length: 16 amino acids. Germline values: CDR1 SGHKS, CDR2 YYEKEE (reference sequence). V was pared by 1 base and J by 0 bases, with 5 bases of the junction left unmatched. The CDR3 here is CASSLRTGRVNTEAFF. In DNA, the CDR3 is TGTGCCAGCAGCTTGCGGACAGGGAGGGTGAACACTGAAGCTTTCTTT.

This clonotype has ten or more counts. The V call is TRBV2, the J call TRBJ2-3; 10 bases line up with TRBD2. CDR3 length: 17 residues. The ends lost 9 bases at V and 0 bases at J; junction bases unmatched: 12. Looked up from germline, CDR1 is SNHLY and CDR2 is FYNNEI. CDR3 loop: CASPKRTSGLSTDTQYF. In DNA form, the CDR3 reads TGTGCCAGTCCCAAGAGGACTAGCGGACTAAGCACAGATACGCAGTATTTT.

The chain has TRBV18 and TRBJ1-1; a weak D match, TRBD1 (5 bases). The V gene lost 3 bases and the J gene lost 2 bases, with 16 bases spanning the gap. The germline gives CDR1 KGHSH, CDR2 LQKENI. The CDR3 covers 16 residues. This chain's CDR3 is CASSPMEGVENTEAFF. CDR3 nucleotide sequence: TGTGCCAGCTCACCTATGGAAGGGGTGGAAAACACTGAAGCTTTCTTT.

This clonotype occurred a few times. The V gene is TRBV12-3 or TRBV12-4, the J gene TRBJ2-1; D gene uncertain. There are 13 residues in the CDR3. Trimming took off 4 bases at V and 8 bases at J, with 12 bases between the two ends. CDR3 residues: CASSYLNAYEQFF. The CDR3 region has the DNA TGTGCCAGCAGTTATCTTAACGCCTATGAGCAGTTCTTC.

In this sample, this clonotype turned up many times. This chain uses TRBV24-1 with TRBJ2-5; D unclear. Germline-derived CDR1 and CDR2 are KGHDR and SFDVKD. CDR3 length: 13 residues. Trimming removed 4 bases from V and 2 bases from J, with 7 bases in between. CDR3 nucleotide sequence: TGTGCCACCAGTGAACCGAATCAAGAGACCCAGTACTTC. Encoded protein: CATSEPNQETQYF.

V and J are TRBV19 and TRBJ2-3; 7 bases map to TRBD2. J lost 8 bases, V lost 5 bases, and 16 bases had no gene match. Germline values: CDR1 LNHDA, CDR2 SQIVND (reference sequence). CDR3 length: 16 residues. The CDR3 sequence: CASSPGTTSVNPTQYF. The CDR3 nucleotides are TGTGCCAGTAGTCCCGGGACTACAAGTGTAAATCCTACGCAGTATTTT.

This clonotype showed up just a few times. The chain couples TRBV28 to TRBJ2-6; D gene unclear. CDR1 is MDHEN and CDR2 is SYDVKM in the germline V gene. The CDR3 has 17 residues. V was clipped by 3 bases and J by 3 bases, with 15 bases between them. CDR3 coding DNA: TGTGCCAGCAGTTTTTTCCTTCCCATCGGTGGGGCCAACGTCCTGACTTTC. Its protein product is CASSFFLPIGGANVLTF.

At least ten counts were recorded for this clonotype. The chain couples TRBV6-1 to TRBJ2-1, with TRBD2 matching over 13 bases. V shed 4 bases and J 0 bases; nucleotides not matched to a gene: 6. The germline gives CDR1 MNHNS, CDR2 SASEGT. The CDR3 has 18 residues. The CDR3 loop reads CASSGTSGRDSSYNEQFF. In nucleotides, the CDR3 is TGTGCCAGCAGTGGGACTAGCGGGAGAGATAGCTCCTACAATGAGCAGTTCTTC.

This clonotype was detected ten times or more. J is TRBJ2-7 and V is TRBV28, with D perhaps matching TRBD1 (6 bases). The V gene lost 2 bases and the J gene lost 3 bases, with 17 bases spanning the gap. Germline assignment: CDR1 MDHEN and CDR2 SYDVKM. The CDR3 is 16 amino acids. The CDR3 nucleotides read TGTGCCAGCAGTTTAAGGGGAAGGACAGCCCACTACGAGCAGTACTTC. Translating gives CASSLRGRTAHYEQYF. Looking up the rest from reference TRBV28 and TRBJ2-7 gives the full variable domain: DVKVTQSSRYLVKRTGEKVFLECVQDMDHENMFWYRQDPGLGLRLIYFSYDVKMKEKGDIPEGYSVSREKKERFSLILESASTNQTSMYLCASSLRGRTAHYEQYFGPGTRLTVT.

The CDR3: CASSVGHNNSPLHF. The CDR3, as DNA: TGTGCCAGCAGCGTCGGACACAATAATTCACCCCTCCACTTT. The V gene is TRBV9, the J gene TRBJ1-6, with D possibly TRBD1 on 5 matching bases. In germline, CDR1 is SGDLS, CDR2 YYNGEE. V was cut by 2 bases and J by 5 bases, with 8 bases left in between. This CDR3 comprises 14 residues.